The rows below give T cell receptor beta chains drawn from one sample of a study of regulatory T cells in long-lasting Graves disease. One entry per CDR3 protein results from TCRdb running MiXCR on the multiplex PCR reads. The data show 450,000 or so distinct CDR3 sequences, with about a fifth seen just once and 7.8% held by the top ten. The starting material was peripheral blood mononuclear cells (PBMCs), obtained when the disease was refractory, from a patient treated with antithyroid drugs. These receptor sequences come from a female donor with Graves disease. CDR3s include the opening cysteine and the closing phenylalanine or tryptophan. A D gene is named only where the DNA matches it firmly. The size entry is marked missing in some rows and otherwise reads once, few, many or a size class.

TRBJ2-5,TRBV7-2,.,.,TGTGCCAGCAAGGGTTGGGTACAAGAGACCCAGTACTTC,CASKGWVQETQYF
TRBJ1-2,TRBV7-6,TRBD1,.,TGTGCCACCTCCGGACAGGGGGGTGGCTACACCTTC,CATSGQGGGYTF
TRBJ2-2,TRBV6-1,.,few,TGTGCCGGAGGGGACTCTGCGAGTACCGGGGAGCTGTTTTTT,CAGGDSASTGELFF
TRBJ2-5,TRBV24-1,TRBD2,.,TGTGCCACCAGTGGTGGTAGGCCGGGACTAGAAGGAGAGACCCAGTACTTC,CATSGGRPGLEGETQYF
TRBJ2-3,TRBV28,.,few,TGTGCCAGCAGCCGGAACACAGATACGCAGTATTTT,CASSRNTDTQYF
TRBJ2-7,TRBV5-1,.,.,TGCGCCAGCAGCTTGGAATTCCAGGGCGCTTACGAGCAGTACTTC,CASSLEFQGAYEQYF
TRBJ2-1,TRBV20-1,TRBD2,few,TGCAGTGCTAGGACTAGCGGGACAAGCTCCTACAATGAGCAGTTCTTC,CSARTSGTSSYNEQFF
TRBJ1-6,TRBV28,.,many,TGTGCCAGCACCCAAACGAGGCGGAATTCACCCCTCCACTTT,CASTQTRRNSPLHF
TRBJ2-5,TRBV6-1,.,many,TGTGCCTCCAGAGGGGAAGAGACCCAGTACTTC,CASRGEETQYF
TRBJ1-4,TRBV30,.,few,TGTGCCTGGAGTGTACAAGGAGCTGGTGGAAAACTGTTTTTT,CAWSVQGAGGKLFF
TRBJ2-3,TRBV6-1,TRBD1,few,TGTGCCAGCAGTAGACCGGGACAGGGTTCTACAGATACGCAGTATTTT,CASSRPGQGSTDTQYF
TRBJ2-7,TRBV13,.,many,TGTGCCAGCAGCCCAACAGGGATCACCTACGAGCAGTACTTC,CASSPTGITYEQYF
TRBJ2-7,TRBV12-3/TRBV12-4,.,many,TGTGCCAGCGGTGGAGCGCCCTACGAGCAGTACTTC,CASGGAPYEQYF
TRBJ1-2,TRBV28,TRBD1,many,TGTGCCAGCCACCAGACAGGGGTAAATTATGGCTACACCTTC,CASHQTGVNYGYTF
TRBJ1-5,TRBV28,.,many,TGTGCCAGCAGCTCCGGATCAGCAGGTAATCAGCCCCAGCATTTT,CASSSGSAGNQPQHF
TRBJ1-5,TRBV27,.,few,TGTGCCAGCAGTCGGGGGGGAAGCCAGCCCCAGCATTTT,CASSRGGSQPQHF
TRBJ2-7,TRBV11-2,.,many,TGTGCCAGCAGACGCCCGGGGGACTACGAGCAGTACTTC,CASRRPGDYEQYF
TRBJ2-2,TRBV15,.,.,TGTGCCACCAGCAGAGATAGGTTCACCGGGGAGCTGTTTTTT,CATSRDRFTGELFF
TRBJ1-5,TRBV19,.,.,TGTGCCAGTAGTTTCACAGGAAATAGCAATCAGCCCCAGCATTTT,CASSFTGNSNQPQHF
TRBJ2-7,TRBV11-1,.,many,TGTGCCAGCAGCCGGACGGATGACTCCTACGAGCAGTACTTC,CASSRTDDSYEQYF
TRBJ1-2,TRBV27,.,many,TGTGCCAGCAGTTTCCTGGGAACTAGTGGCTACACCTTC,CASSFLGTSGYTF
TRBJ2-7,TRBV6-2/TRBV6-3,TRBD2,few,TGTGCCAGCAGTTACTCTTGGGATGCGGGAGACCCCTTCGCACACTCCTACGAGCAGTACTTC,CASSYSWDAGDPFAHSYEQYF
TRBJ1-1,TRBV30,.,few,TGTGCCTGGAGTGGAAAGTATGAAGCTTTCTTT,CAWSGKYEAFF
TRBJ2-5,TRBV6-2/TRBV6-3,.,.,TGTGCCAGCAGTGAAACACTAGTTGGGTCCCAGTACTTC,CASSETLVGSQYF
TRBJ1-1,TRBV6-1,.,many,TGTGCCAGCCATAGAGGGGTCACTGAAGCTTTCTTT,CASHRGVTEAFF
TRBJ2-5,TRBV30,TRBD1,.,TGTGCCTGGAGACGGGACAGGGGGCGTGAGACCCAGTACTTC,CAWRRDRGRETQYF
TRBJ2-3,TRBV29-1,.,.,TGCAGCGCCGAAAGGGTTCTCAGAGATACGCAGTATTTT,CSAERVLRDTQYF
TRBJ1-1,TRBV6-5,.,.,TGTGCCAGCAGTTCTCCGGGACGACTAGCAGCTTTCTTT,CASSSPGRLAAFF
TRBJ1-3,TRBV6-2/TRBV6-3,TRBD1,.,TGTGCCAGCAGTTACCCGGGACAGTACTCTGGAAACACCATATATTTT,CASSYPGQYSGNTIYF
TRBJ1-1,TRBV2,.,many,TGTGCCAGCATGGGGAACACCCCGGGGACTGAAGCTTTCTTT,CASMGNTPGTEAFF
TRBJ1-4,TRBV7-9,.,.,TGTGCCAGCAACCGACTATCGAATGAAAAACTGTTTTTT,CASNRLSNEKLFF
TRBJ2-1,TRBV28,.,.,TGTGCCAGCAGTTTAATGACCCCTCGGGACTACAATGAGCAGTTCTTC,CASSLMTPRDYNEQFF
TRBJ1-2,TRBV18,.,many,TGTGCCAGCTCACCACCGGGGGATGGGTTCGTGTATGGCTACACCTTC,CASSPPGDGFVYGYTF
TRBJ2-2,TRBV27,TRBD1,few,TGTGCCAGCAGGACGGGACAGGGGTTTGTAGAGCTGTTTTTT,CASRTGQGFVELFF
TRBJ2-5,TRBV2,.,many,TGTGCCAGCAGTGAACCCAGGGGGGGATTTCGAGAGACCCAGTACTTC,CASSEPRGGFRETQYF
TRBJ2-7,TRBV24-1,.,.,TGTGCCACCAGTCCGGGACACAGCGACGAGCAGTACTTC,CATSPGHSDEQYF
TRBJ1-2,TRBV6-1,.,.,TGTGCCAGCAGTCCTCGGTTTACGGAGGAATATGGCTACACCTTC,CASSPRFTEEYGYTF
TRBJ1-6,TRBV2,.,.,TGTGCCAGCAATGAGCTGGCAAGGGGGAGCTCCTATAATTCACCCCTCCACTTT,CASNELARGSSYNSPLHF
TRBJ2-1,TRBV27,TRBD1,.,TGTGCCAGCAGAAAGACAGGGGGCTATGAGCAGTTCTTC,CASRKTGGYEQFF
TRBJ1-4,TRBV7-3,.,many,TGTGCCAGCAGCTTGGGGGCCCGGCCCGAAGGTGAAAAACTGTTTTTT,CASSLGARPEGEKLFF
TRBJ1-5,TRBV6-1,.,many,TGTGCCAGCAGTGAAGGTGGGATGGGGCAGGGGAGCAATCAGCCCCAGCATTTT,CASSEGGMGQGSNQPQHF
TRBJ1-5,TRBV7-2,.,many,TGTGCCAGCAGCTTCCGGGGTGACCGGGTCACACAGCATTTT,CASSFRGDRVTQHF
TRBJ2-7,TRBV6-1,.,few,TGTGCCATCGGTGCGATCTACGAGCAGTACTTC,CAIGAIYEQYF
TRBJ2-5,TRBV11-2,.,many,TGTGCCAGCAGCGGCCAGATACAAGAGACCCAGTACTTC,CASSGQIQETQYF
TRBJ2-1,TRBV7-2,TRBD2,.,TGTGCCAGCAGCCCCCATAGCGGGAGGGCCCTGAATGAGCAGTTCTTC,CASSPHSGRALNEQFF
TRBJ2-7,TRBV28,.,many,TGTGCCAGCAATTCTAGGGCTGACTACGAGCAGTACTTC,CASNSRADYEQYF
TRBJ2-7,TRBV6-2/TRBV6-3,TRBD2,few,TGTACCAGCAGTTACCCTTTAACTAGCGGGAGCTTCTACGAGCAGTACTTC,CTSSYPLTSGSFYEQYF
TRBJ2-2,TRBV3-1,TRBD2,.,TGTGCCAGCGGGAGTCTAGCGGGGTACACCGGGGAGCTGTTTTTT,CASGSLAGYTGELFF
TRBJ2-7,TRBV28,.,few,TGTGCCAGCAGTAAACTAGGGGTTCCCACCTACGAGCAGTACTTC,CASSKLGVPTYEQYF
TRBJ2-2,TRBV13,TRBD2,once,TGTGCCAGCAGCTTAGTAGCGGGAGCGGGCACCGGGGAGCTGTTTTTT,CASSLVAGAGTGELFF
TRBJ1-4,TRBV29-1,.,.,TGCAGTGCTAGAGTACAGCGTAATGAAAAACTGTTTTTT,CSARVQRNEKLFF
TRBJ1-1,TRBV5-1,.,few,TGCGCCAGCACCCTGGCCGGGTACACTGAAGCTTTCTTT,CASTLAGYTEAFF